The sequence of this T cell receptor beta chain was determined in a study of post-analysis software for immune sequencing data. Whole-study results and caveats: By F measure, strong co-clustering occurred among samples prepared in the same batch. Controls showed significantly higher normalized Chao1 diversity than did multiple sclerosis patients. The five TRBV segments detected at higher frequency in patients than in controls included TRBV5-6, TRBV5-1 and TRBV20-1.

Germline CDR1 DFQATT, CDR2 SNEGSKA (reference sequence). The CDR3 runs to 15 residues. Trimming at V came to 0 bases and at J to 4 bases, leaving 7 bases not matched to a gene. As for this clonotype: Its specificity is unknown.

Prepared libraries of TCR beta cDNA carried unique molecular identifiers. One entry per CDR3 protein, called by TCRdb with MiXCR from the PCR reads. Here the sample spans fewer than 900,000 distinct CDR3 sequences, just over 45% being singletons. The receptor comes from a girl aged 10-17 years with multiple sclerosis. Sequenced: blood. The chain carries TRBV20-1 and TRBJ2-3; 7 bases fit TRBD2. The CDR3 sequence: CSARDGGRISDTQYF. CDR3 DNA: TGCAGTGCTAGAGATGGCGGGAGAATCTCAGATACGCAGTATTTT.